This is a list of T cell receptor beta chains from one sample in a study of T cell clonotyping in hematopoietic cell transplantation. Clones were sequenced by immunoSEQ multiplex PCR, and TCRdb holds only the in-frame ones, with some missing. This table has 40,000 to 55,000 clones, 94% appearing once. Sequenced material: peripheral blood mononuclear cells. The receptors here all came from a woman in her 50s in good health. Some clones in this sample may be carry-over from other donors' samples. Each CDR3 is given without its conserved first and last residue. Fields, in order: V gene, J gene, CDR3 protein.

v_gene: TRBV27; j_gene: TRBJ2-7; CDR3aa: ASSLSGSEQY
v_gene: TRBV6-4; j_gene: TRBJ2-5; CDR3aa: ASSESTSGGQETQY
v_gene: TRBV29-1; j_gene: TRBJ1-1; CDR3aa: SVAARQGAGSEAF
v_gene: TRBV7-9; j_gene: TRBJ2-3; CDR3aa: ASSSGSTDTQY
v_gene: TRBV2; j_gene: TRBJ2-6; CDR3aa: ASKQGSGANVLT
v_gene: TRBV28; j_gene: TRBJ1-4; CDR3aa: ASSLTNGKLF
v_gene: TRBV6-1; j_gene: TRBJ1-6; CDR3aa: ASSDPRSSYNSPLH
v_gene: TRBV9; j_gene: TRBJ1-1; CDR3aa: ASSVGGDYPGGSEAF
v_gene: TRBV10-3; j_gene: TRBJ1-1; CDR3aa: AISVEGSTEAF
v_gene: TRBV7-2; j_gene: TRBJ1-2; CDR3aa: ASSLSEDPGYT
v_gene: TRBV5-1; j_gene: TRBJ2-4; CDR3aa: ASSSPPGGIQY
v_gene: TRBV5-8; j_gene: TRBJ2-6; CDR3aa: ASSWGTGAGANVLT
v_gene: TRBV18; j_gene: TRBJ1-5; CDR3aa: ASSPQGASNQPQH
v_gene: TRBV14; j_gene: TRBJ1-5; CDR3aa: ASSQEVFGPQH
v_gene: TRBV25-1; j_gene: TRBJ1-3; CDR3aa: ASSEYGEDTIY
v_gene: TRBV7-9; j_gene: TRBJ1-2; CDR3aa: ASSLGDRGDDYGYT
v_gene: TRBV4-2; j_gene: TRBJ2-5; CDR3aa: ASSQNRGETQY
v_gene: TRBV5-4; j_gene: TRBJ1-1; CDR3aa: ASSLDLSNTEAF